The rows below give T cell receptor beta chains drawn from one sample of a study of radiotherapy plus CTLA-4 blockade in lung cancer. Generated by immunoSEQ multiplex PCR, the TCRdb table keeps only in-frame clones and is missing some. The sample lists approximately 80,000 clones; 78% were seen once. The sample in question was peripheral blood, obtained from a patient treated with radiotherapy plus ipilimumab. These receptors were obtained from a human donor with non-small cell lung cancer whose response to radiotherapy plus ipilimumab could not be evaluated. Some clones in this sample may be carry-over from other donors' samples. Each CDR3 is given with its conserved first and last residue. Each record gives: V gene, D gene, J gene, clone size, CDR3 protein, CDR3 DNA. D genes are given only for firm matches. Expanded clones are given a class, and other clones once, few, many or no size at all.

TRBV27,.,TRBJ1-6,.,CATRKAGNNSPLHF,TGTGCCACACGCAAGGCCGGGAATAATTCACCCCTCCACTTT
TRBV7-6,.,TRBJ2-5,.,CASSLSGGPRGEQYF,TGTGCCAGCAGCCTATCAGGGGGGCCAAGGGGTGAGCAGTACTTC
TRBV7-6,TRBD2,TRBJ2-5,.,CASSLRGLGGNLETQYF,TGTGCCAGCAGCTTAAGGGGTCTCGGGGGGAACTTAGAGACCCAGTACTTC
TRBV5-1,.,TRBJ1-1,.,CASRRALGTEAFF,TGCGCCAGCAGAAGAGCCCTAGGCACTGAAGCTTTCTTT
TRBV7-9,.,TRBJ1-1,.,CASSLLTEAFF,TGTGCCAGCAGCTTACTGACTGAAGCTTTCTTT
TRBV7-3,TRBD1,TRBJ2-5,.,CASSSQGIETQYF,TGTGCCAGCAGCTCACAGGGGATAGAGACCCAGTACTTC
TRBV11-2,TRBD2,TRBJ2-1,.,CASTSRGGGQFF,TGTGCCAGCACCTCGCGCGGGGGGGGGCAGTTCTTC
TRBV28,TRBD2,TRBJ2-1,.,CASLDLALSGGLYNEQFF,TGTGCCAGCCTGGACCTGGCGCTTAGCGGGGGGTTGTACAATGAGCAGTTCTTC
TRBV11-3,.,TRBJ1-1,.,CASSFAGMNTEAFF,TGTGCCAGCAGCTTTGCCGGGATGAACACTGAAGCTTTCTTT
TRBV7-2,TRBD2,TRBJ2-5,.,CASSPRLAGGETQYF,TGTGCCAGCAGCCCTCGACTAGCGGGGGGAGAGACCCAGTACTTC
TRBV5-1,.,TRBJ1-1,.,CASSLERQMNTEAFF,TGCGCCAGCAGCTTGGAGAGACAAATGAACACTGAAGCTTTCTTT
TRBV13,.,TRBJ1-4,.,CASSFRDLNEKLFF,TGTGCCAGCAGCTTTCGGGACTTAAATGAAAAACTGTTTTTT
TRBV6-6,TRBD1,TRBJ1-1,.,CASGQVAEAEAFF,TGTGCCAGCGGACAGGTGGCGGAGGCTGAAGCTTTCTTT
TRBV5-4,TRBD1,TRBJ1-2,.,CASRPAGGPSNYGYTF,TGTGCCAGCAGGCCAGCAGGGGGCCCCTCTAACTATGGCTACACCTTC
TRBV7-2,.,TRBJ1-2,.,CASSFFIGQGYGYTF,TGTGCCAGCAGCTTCTTTATCGGGCAGGGCTATGGCTACACCTTC
TRBV11-2,.,TRBJ2-7,.,CASSLPGYEQYF,TGTGCCAGCAGCTTGCCAGGGTACGAGCAGTACTTC
TRBV11-3,.,TRBJ2-7,.,CASSHPGGREQYF,TGTGCCAGCAGCCATCCGGGGGGCAGGGAGCAGTACTTC
TRBV5-1,.,TRBJ2-3,.,CASSSPGVDTQYF,TGCGCCAGCAGCTCTCCGGGGGTAGATACGCAGTATTTT
TRBV25-1,.,TRBJ1-1,.,CASSENGENTEAFF,TGTGCCAGCAGTGAAAACGGGGAGAACACTGAAGCTTTCTTT
TRBV6-4,.,TRBJ1-3,few,CASSGGQKGNTIYF,TGTGCCAGCAGTGGCGGACAGAAGGGAAACACCATATATTTT
TRBV6-5,.,TRBJ1-3,.,CASWALSGNTIYF,TGTGCCAGCTGGGCCCTCTCTGGAAACACCATATATTTT
TRBV2,.,TRBJ2-7,few,CASTRTSGVGQYF,TGTGCCAGCACGAGGACTTCCGGGGTAGGGCAGTACTTC
TRBV7-2,.,TRBJ2-1,.,CASSLAGRAHNEQFF,TGTGCCAGCAGCTTAGCGGGCAGGGCCCACAATGAGCAGTTCTTC
TRBV5-1,.,TRBJ1-3,.,CASSDSSGNTIYF,TGCGCCAGCAGCGACAGCTCTGGAAACACCATATATTTT
TRBV19,TRBD1,TRBJ1-6,many,CASSDREFNSPLHF,TGTGCCAGTTCGGACAGGGAGTTTAATTCACCCCTCCACTTT
TRBV5-5,.,TRBJ1-5,.,CASRHGGSGGNQPQHF,TGTGCCAGCCGTCACGGGGGGTCAGGGGGCAATCAGCCCCAGCATTTT
TRBV9,.,TRBJ2-5,.,CASSGGQETQYF,TGTGCCAGCAGCGGCGGACAAGAGACCCAGTACTTC
TRBV25-1,.,TRBJ1-1,.,CASRDTNTEAFF,TGTGCCAGCAGGGACACCAACACTGAAGCTTTCTTT
TRBV25-1,TRBD1,TRBJ1-2,.,CASKGQGNGYTF,TGTGCCAGCAAGGGACAGGGGAATGGCTACACCTTC
TRBV6-1,.,TRBJ2-7,.,CASSEGVWSYEQYF,TGTGCCAGCAGTGAAGGAGTATGGTCCTACGAGCAGTACTTC
TRBV28,.,TRBJ1-5,.,CASYSGGGLTQPQHF,TGTGCCAGCTATTCTGGGGGGGGCCTGACTCAGCCCCAGCATTTT
TRBV21-1,.,TRBJ2-1,few,CASSKGAMAGGLGEQFF,TGTGCCAGCAGCAAAGGCGCCATGGCGGGGGGGCTGGGTGAGCAGTTCTTC
TRBV28,.,TRBJ2-2,medium-sized,CASSPRGTGELFF,TGTGCCAGCAGTCCCCGAGGGACCGGGGAGCTGTTTTTT
TRBV5-5,.,TRBJ1-1,.,CASSLDWAGTEAFF,TGTGCCAGCAGCTTGGATTGGGCAGGGACTGAAGCTTTCTTT
TRBV6-6,.,TRBJ1-5,.,CASSGGGEGQPQHF,TGTGCCAGCTCGGGAGGGGGGGAAGGTCAGCCCCAGCATTTT
TRBV6-5,TRBD1,TRBJ1-6,.,CASSGRDRNSPLHF,TGTGCCAGCAGTGGTCGGGACAGAAATTCACCCCTCCACTTT
TRBV7-6,.,TRBJ1-2,.,CASSLGAGRDYGHTF,TGTGCCAGCAGCTTAGGAGCGGGGAGGGACTATGGCCACACCTTC
TRBV6-5,TRBD1,TRBJ1-1,.,CASSYDRVDTEAFF,TGTGCCAGCAGTTACGACAGGGTCGACACTGAAGCTTTCTTT
TRBV7-9,TRBD1,TRBJ2-7,.,CASSRDSTYEQYF,TGTGCCAGCAGCCGGGACAGCACCTACGAGCAGTACTTC
TRBV28,.,TRBJ1-3,.,CASSSQQDSGNTIYF,TGTGCCAGCAGTTCCCAACAGGACTCTGGAAACACCATATATTTT
TRBV4-1,TRBD1,TRBJ1-2,.,CASSQGGGQNYGYTF,TGCGCCAGCAGCCAAGGAGGGGGACAGAACTATGGCTACACCTTC
TRBV10-3,TRBD1,TRBJ2-7,.,CAISGRQGLHEQYF,TGTGCCATCAGTGGCCGACAGGGTTTGCACGAGCAGTACTTC
TRBV15,.,TRBJ1-3,.,CATSWRRESGNTIYF,TGTGCCACCAGCTGGAGGAGGGAGTCTGGAAACACCATATATTTT
TRBV7-9,TRBD1,TRBJ2-2,once,CASSALTGGGATGELFF,TGTGCCAGCAGCGCCCTGACAGGGGGCGGCGCGACCGGGGAGCTGTTTTTT
TRBV6-6,TRBD2,TRBJ2-1,.,CASSSTTSGSYNEQFF,TGTGCCAGCAGTTCAACGACTAGCGGCTCCTACAATGAGCAGTTCTTC
TRBV29-1,.,TRBJ1-1,.,CSVEVAGGTEAFF,TGCAGCGTTGAAGTAGCCGGAGGCACTGAAGCTTTCTTT
TRBV7-9,TRBD1,TRBJ1-3,.,CASSLGQGRNTIYF,TGTGCCAGCAGCTTAGGACAGGGGAGAAACACCATATATTTT
TRBV5-1,TRBD1,TRBJ1-2,.,CASSLTGAPHLGYTF,TGCGCCAGCAGCTTAACAGGGGCCCCCCACCTCGGCTACACCTTC
TRBV5-4,.,TRBJ2-5,.,CASSLQGVGETQYF,TGTGCCAGCAGCCTACAGGGAGTTGGGGAGACCCAGTACTTC
TRBV4-3,.,TRBJ1-1,.,CASSQGQILRGTEAFF,TGCGCCAGCAGCCAAGGCCAAATCCTCAGGGGTACTGAAGCTTTCTTT
TRBV10-3,TRBD2,TRBJ2-2,.,CAISDTGGTGELFF,TGTGCCATCAGTGACACGGGAGGGACCGGGGAGCTGTTTTTT